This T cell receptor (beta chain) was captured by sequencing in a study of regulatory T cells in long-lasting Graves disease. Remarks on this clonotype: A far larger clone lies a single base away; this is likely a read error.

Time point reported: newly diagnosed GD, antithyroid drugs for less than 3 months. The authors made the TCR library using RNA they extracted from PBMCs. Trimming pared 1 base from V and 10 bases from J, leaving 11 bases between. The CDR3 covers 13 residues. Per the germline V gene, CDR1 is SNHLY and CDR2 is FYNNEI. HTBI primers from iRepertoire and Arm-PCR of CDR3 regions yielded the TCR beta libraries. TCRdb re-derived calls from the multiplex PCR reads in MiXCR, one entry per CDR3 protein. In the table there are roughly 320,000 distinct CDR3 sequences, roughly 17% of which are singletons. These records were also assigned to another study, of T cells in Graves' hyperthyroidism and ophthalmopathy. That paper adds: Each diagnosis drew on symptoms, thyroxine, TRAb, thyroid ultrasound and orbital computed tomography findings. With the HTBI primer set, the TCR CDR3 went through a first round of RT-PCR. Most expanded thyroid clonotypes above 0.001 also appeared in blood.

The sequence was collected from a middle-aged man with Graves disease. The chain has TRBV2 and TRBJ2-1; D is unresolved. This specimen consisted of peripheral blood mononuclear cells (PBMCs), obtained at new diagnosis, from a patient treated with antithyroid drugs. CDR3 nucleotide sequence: TGTGCCAGCAGTGAAGAACGGCCCTACGAGCAGTTCTTC. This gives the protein CASSEERPYEQFF.